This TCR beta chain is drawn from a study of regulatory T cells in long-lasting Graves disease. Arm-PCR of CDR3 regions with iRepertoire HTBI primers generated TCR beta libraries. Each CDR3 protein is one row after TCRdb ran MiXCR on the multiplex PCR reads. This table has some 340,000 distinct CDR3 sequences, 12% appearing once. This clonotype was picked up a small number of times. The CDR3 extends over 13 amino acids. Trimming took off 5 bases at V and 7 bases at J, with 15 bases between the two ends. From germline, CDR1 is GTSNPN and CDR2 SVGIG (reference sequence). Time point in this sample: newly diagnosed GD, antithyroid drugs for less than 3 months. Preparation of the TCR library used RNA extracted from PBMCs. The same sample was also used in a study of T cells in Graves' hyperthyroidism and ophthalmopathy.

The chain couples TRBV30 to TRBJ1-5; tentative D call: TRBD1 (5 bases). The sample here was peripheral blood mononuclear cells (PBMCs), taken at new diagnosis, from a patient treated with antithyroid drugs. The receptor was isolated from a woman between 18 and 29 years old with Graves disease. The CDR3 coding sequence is TGTGCCTGGGGGGACTACGGGGGACAGCCCCAGCATTTT. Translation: CAWGDYGGQPQHF.